These 19 T cell receptor beta chains share one sample of origin, sequenced in a study of identical twins. TCRdb independently ran MiXCR on the 5' RACE reads; one entry per CDR3 protein. The data hold about 520,000 distinct CDR3 sequences, with 20% to 25% observed a single time. The data were also submitted as part of a second study, on T cells expressing NK-cell markers.

The sample consisted of CD4+ T cells sorted from blood. Receptor source: a woman aged 18-30 years in good health.

This clonotype has a handful of counts. J is TRBJ1-5 and V is TRBV18; the D is unclear. V was shortened by 0 bases and J by 5 bases, with 14 bases between the two germline ends. CDR3 length: 16 amino acids. Germline V gene lookup returns CDR1 KGHSH and CDR2 LQKENI. The CDR3 sequence is CASSPPGGRRDQPQHF. The CDR3 nucleotides read TGTGCCAGCTCACCACCGGGAGGAAGAAGGGATCAGCCCCAGCATTTT.

A few counts support this clonotype. V usage is TRBV5-1 and J usage is TRBJ2-2, with 11 bases matching TRBD2. CDR1 is SGHRS and CDR2 is YFSETQ in the germline V gene. CDR3 length equals 17 residues. V shed 4 bases and J 6 bases; nucleotides not matched to a gene: 11. The CDR3 DNA follows: TGCGCCAGCAGCCGAAAAGAGGGACTAGCGGTGCCCGGGGAGCTGTTTTTT. This sequence encodes CASSRKEGLAVPGELFF. Filled out from reference TRBV5-1 and TRBJ2-2, the complete variable domain reads KAGVTQTPRYLIKTRGQQVTLSCSPISGHRSVSWYQQTPGQGLQFLFEYFSETQRNKGNFPGRFSGRQFSNSRSEMNVSTLELGDSALYLCASSRKEGLAVPGELFFGEGSRLTVL.

This clonotype was seen a few times. The junction departs from the called germline gene at one end, perhaps through a read error. CDR3 loop: CSARAGRNEQYF. CDR3 coding DNA: TGCAGTGCAAGAGCAGGCCGGAACGAGCAGTACTTC. The chain recombines TRBV20-1 with TRBJ2-7; D is uncertain. The CDR3 is made up of 12 amino acids. Germline-derived CDR1 and CDR2 are DFQATT and SNEGSKA (reference sequence).

The table lists this clonotype with a count of one. The chain has TRBV7-3 and TRBJ2-1, with 8 bases lining up with TRBD2. V lost 3 bases to trimming and J lost 6 bases; unmatched junction nucleotides: 7. The CDR3 runs to 15 residues. CDR1 and CDR2 (germline): SGHTA, FQGTGA. The CDR3 here is CASSFGAGAPNEQFF. In DNA, the CDR3 is TGTGCCAGCAGCTTTGGAGCGGGAGCCCCCAATGAGCAGTTCTTC.

The chain has TRBV4-3 and TRBJ1-1, with D perhaps matching TRBD1 (6 bases). The CDR3 runs 13 residues. Trimming stripped 2 bases from V and 3 bases from J, with 7 bases between. Germline CDR1 is LGHNA and CDR2 is YSLEER. CDR3 loop: CASSQRTDTEAFF. The CDR3 DNA is TGCGCCAGCAGCCAACGGACAGACACTGAAGCTTTCTTT.

This rearrangement joins TRBV6-6 to TRBJ1-2, with a possible D match to TRBD1 (5 bases). The CDR3 extends over 13 amino acids. Trimming stripped 6 bases from V and 6 bases from J, with 14 bases between. Germline loops: CDR1 MNHNY, CDR2 SVGAGI (reference sequence). CDR3 sequence: CASRGQERDGYTF. The CDR3 nucleotides read TGTGCCAGCAGGGGGCAGGAGAGAGATGGCTACACCTTC.

This clonotype was found a few times. The chain has TRBV6-5 and TRBJ1-6; the match to TRBD1 covers 9 bases. Germline CDR1 MNHEY, CDR2 SVGAGI. Losses at the gene ends were 0 bases for V and 10 bases for J; bases not matched to a gene: 10. CDR3 length equals 17 residues. The CDR3 region is CASSYSGVDRGRSPLHF. The CDR3 nucleotides read TGTGCCAGCAGTTACTCGGGGGTGGACAGGGGTAGATCACCCCTCCACTTT.

The sample holds a few counts of this clonotype. The chain recombines TRBV5-1 with TRBJ1-1; TRBD1 matches at 8 bases. V shed 4 bases, J shed 0 bases, and the junction held 5 bases outside the gene matches. From germline, CDR1 is SGHRS and CDR2 YFSETQ. CDR3 length: 15 residues. The CDR3 sequence: CASSGTDRVNTEAFF. DNA for the CDR3: TGCGCCAGCAGCGGCACGGACAGGGTGAACACTGAAGCTTTCTTT.

This clonotype occurred many times. CDR3 DNA sequence: TGTGCCAGCTCACCCACAGGGGAGATAGAAGCTTTCTTT. Its protein is CASSPTGEIEAFF. V usage is TRBV18 and J usage is TRBJ1-1; 7 nucleotides line up with TRBD1. The germline CDR1 and CDR2 sequences are KGHSH and LQKENI. V lost 3 bases, J lost 8 bases, and 6 bases stayed unmatched. The CDR3 is 13 residues long.

The CDR3 DNA follows: TGCGCCAGCAGCTTGTCAAGTGAGGGTTTGGTGGGCGAGCAGTACTTC. It codes for CASSLSSEGLVGEQYF. V is TRBV5-1 and J is TRBJ2-7; TRBD2 is a possible D gene (5 bases). This CDR3 region has 16 residues. CDR1 is SGHRS, CDR2 YFSETQ, per germline. Trimming cost V 1 base and J 6 bases, with 20 bases left between them. The complete variable domain, with remaining parts taken from reference TRBV5-1 and TRBJ2-7, reads KAGVTQTPRYLIKTRGQQVTLSCSPISGHRSVSWYQQTPGQGLQFLFEYFSETQRNKGNFPGRFSGRQFSNSRSEMNVSTLELGDSALYLCASSLSSEGLVGEQYFGPGTRLTVT.

The chain is built from TRBV2 and TRBJ2-1; 7 bases line up with TRBD2. The CDR3 contains 13 residues. Germline V CDR1 and CDR2: SNHLY, FYNNEI. With 5 bases clipped from V and 7 bases from J, the junction kept 5 bases outside the gene matches. CDR3 sequence (DNA): TGTGCCAGCAGTATGGCGGGAGATAATGAGCAGTTCTTC. Residues: CASSMAGDNEQFF.

The gene calls are TRBV6-1 and TRBJ1-1, with D possibly matching TRBD1 (5 bases). The CDR3 spans 15 residues. Germline CDR1 and CDR2: MNHNS and SASEGT. The germline V and J ends were trimmed by 4 bases and 4 bases, with 16 bases remaining between them. CDR3 sequence reads: CASSGPRGRGTEAFF. The CDR3 DNA follows: TGTGCCAGCAGTGGACCGAGGGGCCGGGGCACTGAAGCTTTCTTT.

The chain couples TRBV5-1 to TRBJ2-3; D is uncertain. Trimming stripped 4 bases from V and 5 bases from J, with 8 bases between. This CDR3 is built from 12 residues. Germline V gene lookup returns CDR1 SGHRS and CDR2 YFSETQ. The CDR3 DNA follows: TGCGCCAGCAGCGCCACCGGAGATACGCAGTATTTT. This gives the protein CASSATGDTQYF.

This clonotype was seen more than once but under ten times. The rearrangement links TRBV7-2 to TRBJ1-2; 11 nucleotides match TRBD1. Germline V gives CDR1 SGHTA, CDR2 FQGNSA. V lost 6 bases to trimming and J lost 4 bases; unmatched junction nucleotides: 4. The CDR3 length is 14 residues. For the CDR3, the DNA is TGTGCCAGCAGATCCGGGACAGGGGGCTATGGCTACACCTTC. This gives the protein CASRSGTGGYGYTF.

This clonotype turned up a few times. The V and J genes are TRBV25-1 and TRBJ1-5, with D possibly matching TRBD1 (5 bases). Germline V gene sequence: CDR1 MGHDK, CDR2 SYGVNS. With 5 bases removed from V and 7 bases from J, the gap between germline ends came to 15 bases. The CDR3 extends over 14 amino acids. CDR3 sequence reads: CASSPPGGGQPQHF. In nucleotides, the CDR3 is TGTGCCAGCAGTCCACCGGGGGGAGGACAGCCCCAGCATTTT.

This chain connects TRBV20-1 to TRBJ1-6; the D gene is possibly TRBD1 (5 bases). Germline assignment: CDR1 DFQATT and CDR2 SNEGSKA (reference sequence). This CDR3 comprises 16 residues. V was shortened by 1 base and J by 9 bases, with 19 bases between the two germline ends. The CDR3 DNA sequence: TGCAGTGCTAGAGGGGGGAGGGAGGACATTCTTTCACCCCTCCACTTT. This gives the protein CSARGGREDILSPLHF.

This clonotype was detected a few times. The V call is TRBV7-2, the J call TRBJ2-3, with D perhaps matching TRBD2 (6 bases). Germline V gene sequence: CDR1 SGHTA, CDR2 FQGNSA. The CDR3 consists of 17 residues. V gave up 5 bases and J gave up 0 bases, with 18 bases separating them. Here the CDR3 reads CASSPLSSDLSTDTQYF. In nucleotides, the CDR3 is TGTGCCAGCAGCCCACTCTCTAGCGACCTAAGCACAGATACGCAGTATTTT.

This chain connects TRBV4-3 to TRBJ2-1; 8 bases line up with TRBD2. The CDR3 totals 16 residues. Germline V gives CDR1 LGHNA, CDR2 YSLEER. J gave up 1 base and V 3 bases, and 5 bases lay outside the gene matches. The CDR3 loop reads CASSHGLALSYNEQFF. In nucleotides, the CDR3 is TGCGCCAGCAGCCATGGACTAGCTCTTTCCTACAATGAGCAGTTCTTC.

The chain links TRBV6-2 or TRBV6-3 to TRBJ2-1; D gene uncertain. The germline CDR1 and CDR2 sequences are MNHEY and SVGEGT. Trimming removed 6 bases from V and 8 bases from J, with 11 bases in between. CDR3 length equals 12 residues. The CDR3 sequence: CASSRASHEQFF. The CDR3 DNA reads TGTGCCAGCAGCCGCGCCTCGCATGAGCAGTTCTTC.